Listed below are T cell receptor beta chains from one sample, sequenced in a study of cytomegalovirus exposure and HLA in healthy donors. Assay: immunoSEQ multiplex PCR; the TCRdb copy retains only in-frame clones and omits some. The sample consists of 95,000 to 150,000 clones, 75% of them appearing once. Sequencing used PBMCs. These receptors originate from a woman in her thirties or forties in good health and CMV-seropositive. CDR3s include the opening cysteine and the closing phenylalanine or tryptophan. D genes are given only for firm matches. A row's size may be missing; if present it is once, few, many or a size class.

TRBJ2-7	.	TRBD1	TRBV5-5	CASNSRPSGTGGYEQYF	TGTGCCAGCAACTCCCGCCCTTCCGGGACAGGGGGCTACGAGCAGTACTTC
TRBJ2-7	.	TRBD2	TRBV7-2	CASSLVAGGSYEQYF	TGTGCCAGCAGCTTAGTAGCGGGGGGTTCCTACGAGCAGTACTTC
TRBJ2-7	once	TRBD2	TRBV7-9	CASSLGLAGGPDEQYF	TGTGCCAGCAGCTTAGGGCTAGCGGGAGGGCCGGACGAGCAGTACTTC
TRBJ1-2	.	.	TRBV28	CASSLSGGDYGYTF	TGTGCCAGCAGTTTATCAGGAGGGGACTATGGCTACACCTTC
TRBJ2-3	.	.	TRBV28	CASSFAGASGTDTQYF	TGTGCCAGCAGTTTCGCAGGGGCAAGTGGGACAGATACGCAGTATTTT
TRBJ1-4	once	.	TRBV5-6	CASSTGTYNEKLFF	TGTGCCAGCAGCACCGGGACATACAATGAAAAACTGTTTTTT
TRBJ2-5	few	TRBD1	TRBV7-2	CASSRDRGLQETQYF	TGTGCCAGCAGCAGGGACAGGGGGCTCCAAGAGACCCAGTACTTC
TRBJ2-1	.	TRBD2	TRBV6-5	CASSKTPGLANEQFF	TGTGCCAGCAGTAAGACCCCGGGACTAGCCAATGAGCAGTTCTTC
TRBJ2-7	few	TRBD2	TRBV29-1	CSVYGLAVYSYEQYF	TGCAGCGTATACGGACTAGCGGTATACTCCTACGAGCAGTACTTC
TRBJ2-5	.	TRBD1	TRBV7-2	CASSFSETGQETQYF	TGTGCCAGCAGCTTCTCCGAGACAGGGCAAGAGACCCAGTACTTC
TRBJ2-7	.	TRBD2	TRBV30	CAWSLLAGVTYEQYF	TGTGCCTGGAGTTTATTAGCGGGAGTGACCTACGAGCAGTACTTC
TRBJ2-7	.	.	TRBV5-1	CASSSDSTTYEQYF	TGCGCCAGCAGCTCTGACAGTACGACCTACGAGCAGTACTTC
TRBJ1-1	.	.	TRBV28	CASSLLLSTGNTEAFF	TGTGCCAGCAGTCTATTACTCTCGACAGGGAACACTGAAGCTTTCTTT
TRBJ2-2	.	.	TRBV30	CAWRGDGELFF	TGTGCCTGGAGAGGGGACGGGGAGCTGTTTTTT
TRBJ2-7	.	TRBD2	TRBV29-1	CSVLGLAGSYEQYF	TGCAGCGTTCTGGGACTAGCGGGATCCTACGAGCAGTACTTC
TRBJ1-2	.	TRBD1	TRBV30	CACRVGGGFRGYTF	TGTGCCTGCCGTGTAGGAGGGGGCTTTCGTGGCTACACCTTC
TRBJ2-1	once	TRBD2	TRBV12-5	CASGASGGTNEQFF	TGTGCTAGTGGTGCTAGCGGGGGGACCAATGAGCAGTTCTTC
TRBJ1-5	.	TRBD1	TRBV6-6	CASSLDRGQPQHF	TGTGCCAGCAGTTTGGACAGGGGTCAGCCCCAGCATTTT
TRBJ1-2	.	.	TRBV13	CASSPRQVPHYGYTF	TGTGCCAGCAGCCCCCGACAGGTCCCACACTATGGCTACACCTTC
TRBJ2-7	.	.	TRBV25-1	CATTMTGVYEQYF	TGTGCCACCACTATGACAGGAGTCTACGAGCAGTACTTC
TRBJ2-7	.	.	TRBV7-6	CASSLEGGSERYEQYF	TGTGCCAGCAGCTTAGAGGGAGGTTCCGAGCGGTACGAGCAGTACTTC
TRBJ2-3	few	TRBD2	TRBV6-5	CASTLAGGHTDTQYF	TGTGCCAGCACTTTAGCGGGGGGGCACACAGATACGCAGTATTTT
TRBJ1-1	.	TRBD1	TRBV30	CAWNPGQGHTEAFF	TGTGCCTGGAACCCGGGACAGGGACACACTGAAGCTTTCTTT
TRBJ2-6	few	.	TRBV6-4	CASSPKTGSGANVLTF	TGTGCCAGCAGCCCAAAGACGGGGTCTGGGGCCAACGTCCTGACTTTC
TRBJ1-2	.	.	TRBV6-6	CASSYSEEYTF	TGTGCCAGCAGTTACAGTGAGGAGTACACCTTC
TRBJ2-4	.	TRBD1	TRBV9	CASSVEGQGIGIQYF	TGTGCCAGCAGCGTAGAGGGACAGGGGATTGGTATTCAGTACTTC
TRBJ1-5	.	TRBD1	TRBV7-2	CASSLVTGEGQPQHF	TGTGCCAGCAGCTTAGTAACAGGGGAAGGACAGCCCCAGCATTTT
TRBJ1-4	.	TRBD1	TRBV19	CASLPSTGGPEKLFF	TGTGCCAGCTTACCCTCGACAGGGGGCCCGGAAAAACTGTTTTTT
TRBJ2-7	.	.	TRBV30	CAWRDRQVGYEQYF	TGTGCCTGGAGAGATAGACAGGTGGGCTACGAGCAGTACTTC
TRBJ2-1	.	.	TRBV6-5	CASSWSLAYNEQFF	TGTGCCAGCAGTTGGTCTCTAGCCTACAATGAGCAGTTCTTC
TRBJ2-7	.	TRBD2	TRBV11-2	CASSLGTSGSYEQYF	TGTGCCAGCAGCTTAGGGACTAGCGGCTCCTACGAGCAGTACTTC
TRBJ1-1	.	.	TRBV19	CASSARQRHYTEAFF	TGTGCCAGTAGTGCCCGACAGAGACATTACACTGAAGCTTTCTTT
TRBJ2-7	.	TRBD2	TRBV28	CASSSGRAPYEQYF	TGTGCCAGCAGTAGCGGGAGGGCCCCCTACGAGCAGTACTTC
TRBJ2-5	.	TRBD2	TRBV13	CASSPRLAGLQETQYF	TGTGCCAGCAGCCCCCGACTAGCGGGACTACAAGAGACCCAGTACTTC
TRBJ1-1	.	.	TRBV10-3	CAISEYRGLLF	TGTGCCATCAGTGAGTACCGGGGACTATTATTT
TRBJ2-7	.	.	TRBV6-6	CASSYSASSYEQYF	TGTGCCAGCAGTTACTCGGCCAGCTCCTACGAGCAGTACTTC
TRBJ1-2	.	.	TRBV7-2	CASSLGQVDYGYTF	TGTGCCAGCAGCTTAGGACAGGTTGACTATGGCTACACCTTC
TRBJ1-1	.	TRBD1	TRBV9	CASSVGGQLNTEAFF	TGTGCCAGCAGCGTAGGGGGACAGCTGAACACTGAAGCTTTCTTT
TRBJ2-7	.	.	TRBV6-1	CASSEARSYEQYF	TGTGCCAGCAGTGAAGCGAGGAGCTACGAGCAGTACTTC
TRBJ2-4	.	TRBD1	TRBV7-9	CASSLAGDRATYIQYF	TGTGCCAGCAGCTTAGCCGGCGACAGGGCTACATACATTCAGTACTTC
TRBJ1-1	once	TRBD1	TRBV5-1	CASSLISGTGVGTEAFF	TGCGCCAGCAGCTTAATTTCCGGGACAGGGGTTGGCACTGAAGCTTTCTTT
TRBJ2-5	.	.	TRBV10-3	CAISATGVGVETQYF	TGTGCCATCAGTGCGACGGGAGTGGGGGTGGAGACCCAGTACTTC
TRBJ2-1	.	TRBD2	TRBV10-3	CAISPEGLAGYNEQFF	TGTGCCATCAGCCCCGAGGGACTAGCGGGGTACAATGAGCAGTTCTTC
TRBJ2-1	.	.	TRBV4-1	CASSQGQGGRVEQFF	TGCGCCAGCAGCCAAGGCCAGGGGGGCAGGGTCGAGCAGTTCTTC
TRBJ2-5	.	TRBD2	TRBV9	CASSVAASGTLYQETQYF	TGTGCCAGCAGCGTAGCGGCTAGCGGAACACTCTATCAAGAGACCCAGTACTTC
TRBJ2-1	.	.	TRBV6-5	CASSPRGANYNEQFF	TGTGCCAGCAGTCCTCGGGGGGCTAACTACAATGAGCAGTTCTTC
TRBJ1-1	.	.	TRBV6-5	CASSYGMANTEAFF	TGTGCCAGCAGTTACGGCATGGCGAACACTGAAGCTTTCTTT
TRBJ2-5	.	TRBD2	TRBV7-7	CASSPTPSGRAGETQYF	TGTGCTAGCAGCCCTACCCCGAGCGGGAGGGCCGGGGAGACCCAGTACTTC
TRBJ2-1	.	.	TRBV29-1	CSSNRQGPYNEQFF	TGCAGCTCTAACCGCCAGGGGCCTTACAATGAGCAGTTCTTC